Here is one T cell receptor beta chain with its context. As for the donors, each was a healthy bone marrow donor. The sample originates from a study of cytomegalovirus exposure and HLA in healthy donors. The PCR contained 60 Vbeta and 13 Jbeta primers. Sequencing used immunoSEQ multiplex PCR; TCRdb keeps in-frame clones, though not all of them. The sample consists of about 44,000 clones, approximately 86% of them appearing once. The CDR3 length is 19 residues. Germline V gene sequence: CDR1 MNHEY, CDR2 SMNVEV (reference sequence). Trimming removed 6 bases from V and 1 base from J; junction bases left unmatched: 13.

Source material: PBMCs. The TCR was taken from a woman in her forties in good health and CMV-seropositive. The V call is TRBV27, the J call TRBJ2-3; TRBD2 agrees at 13 bases. This chain's CDR3 is CASRIGLAGVMSGTDTQYF. As DNA, the CDR3 is TGTGCCAGCAGGATAGGACTAGCGGGAGTGATGAGTGGCACAGATACGCAGTATTTT.